The 2 T cell receptor beta chains reported below all come from one sample, sequenced in a study of beta chain features in type 1 diabetes. Whole-study findings and limits: Type 1 diabetes patients showed a moderate but significant shortening of TCRB CDR3s in all four CD4+ subsets.

Investigators reverse transcribed all isolated RNA, so they sequenced expressed TCRB transcripts. Only in-frame clones appear in the TCRdb table, and some are missing; sequencing was by immunoSEQ multiplex PCR. Among roughly 290,000 clones listed, about 15% were seen once. These receptors have no known antigen. The source material was naive CD4+ T cells from blood. These receptors all stem from a man between 18 and 35 years old with type 1 diabetes.

This clone was seen a few times. V and J are TRBV2 and TRBJ2-5; 7 nucleotides agree with TRBD2. The V gene end was trimmed by 8 bases and the J gene end by 3 bases; junction bases not matched to a gene: 0. Germline V CDR1 and CDR2: SNHLY, FYNNEI. This CDR3 region has 11 residues. The DNA of the CDR3 is TGTGCCAGCGCGGGGGAAGAGACCCAGTACTTC. It codes for CASAGEETQYF. The full variable domain, in which reference TRBV2 and TRBJ2-5 provide the parts outside the CDR3, is EPEVTQTPSHQVTQMGQEVILRCVPISNHLYFYWYRQILGQKVEFLVSFYNNEISEKSEIFDDQFSVERPDGSNFTLKIRSTKLEDSAMYFCASAGEETQYFGPGTRLLVL.

J is TRBJ2-7 and V is TRBV27; 10 bases are shared with TRBD1. This CDR3 region has 13 residues. The germline V gene encodes CDR1 MNHEY and CDR2 SMNVEV (reference sequence). Trimming removed 6 bases from V and 6 bases from J; junction bases left unmatched: 5. CDR3 DNA: TGTGCCAGCAGCCGACAGGGGGCTGGCGAGCAGTACTTC. It encodes CASSRQGAGEQYF.